This record concerns one T cell receptor beta chain sequence. Sequencing was performed with immunoSEQ multiplex PCR; in TCRdb, only in-frame clones are kept and a portion is missing. The sample includes about 83,000 clones, around 87% seen only once; the top ten take about 2.9%. This specimen belongs to a study of blood T cell repertoires in COVID-19. J was trimmed by 2 bases and V by 1 base; bases with no gene match: 16. The CDR3 covers 19 residues. Germline assignment: CDR1 MNHEY and CDR2 SMNVEV (reference sequence). This receptor was taken from a woman aged 50 to 60 with active or convalescent COVID-19. The chain employs TRBV27 and TRBJ2-7; 8 positions match TRBD2. The sequenced sample was peripheral blood. CDR3 bases: TGTGCCAGCAGTTTATATCCCCCCGGAATGGCGGGGGGAGCCTACGAGCAGTACTTC. Its translation: CASSLYPPGMAGGAYEQYF.